The source of this T cell receptor beta chain is a study of blood T cell repertoires in COVID-19. The CDR3 runs 17 residues. V lost 0 bases and J lost 4, with 16 bases in between. In germline, CDR1 is LGHNA, CDR2 YNFKEQ. Methods used by the authors: Amplified reference gene primers provided the basis for estimating nucleated cell counts. TCRdb's table, derived via immunoSEQ multiplex PCR, lists solely in-frame clones and lacks some. V and J calls and clone size follow that table, whereas D and trimming were derived from the DNA. The sample shows approximately 200,000 clones, around 83% of them seen only once.

The J gene is TRBJ2-1, the V gene TRBV4-2; perhaps TRBD2 as D (5 bases). The sequenced sample consisted of peripheral blood. The clonotype was recovered from a man in his fifties who had recovered from COVID-19. The CDR3 nucleotides are TGTGCCAGCAGCCAAGATTTGGCTAGCAACGCTTACAATGAGCAGTTCTTC. This translates into CASSQDLASNAYNEQFF.